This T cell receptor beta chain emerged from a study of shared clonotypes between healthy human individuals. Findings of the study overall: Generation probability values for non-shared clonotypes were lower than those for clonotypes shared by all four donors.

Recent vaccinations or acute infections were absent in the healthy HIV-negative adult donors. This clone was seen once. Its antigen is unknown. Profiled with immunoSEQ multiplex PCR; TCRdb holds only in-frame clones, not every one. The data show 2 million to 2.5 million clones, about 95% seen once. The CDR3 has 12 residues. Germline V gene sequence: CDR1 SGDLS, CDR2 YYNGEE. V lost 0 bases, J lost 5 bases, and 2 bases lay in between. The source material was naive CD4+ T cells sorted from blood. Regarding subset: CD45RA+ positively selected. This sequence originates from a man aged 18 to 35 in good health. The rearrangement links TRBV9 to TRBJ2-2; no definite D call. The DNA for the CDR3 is TGTGCCAGCAGCGTAGTTACCGGGGAGCTGTTTTTT. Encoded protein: CASSVVTGELFF.